The 20 T cell receptor beta chains below come from one sample, sequenced in a study of blood T cell repertoires in COVID-19. The assay was immunoSEQ multiplex PCR, and TCRdb's table has in-frame clones only and misses some. The sample gives around 300,000 clones, roughly 88% of which show up once; 8% to 13% is in the top ten. Sequencing used peripheral blood. Receptors were obtained from a woman in her 70s with acute or convalescent COVID-19.

V and J are TRBV9 and TRBJ2-5; tentative D call: TRBD2 (6 bases). CDR3 size: 13 residues. V was shortened by 1 base and J by 7 bases, with 11 bases between the two germline ends. Germline values: CDR1 SGDLS, CDR2 YYNGEE. The CDR3 coding sequence is TGTGCCAGCAGCGTATCTAGCGTCGGGACCCAGTACTTC. The encoded protein is CASSVSSVGTQYF.

The chain carries TRBV10-3 and TRBJ1-4; 10 bases match TRBD1. Germline V gives CDR1 ENHRY, CDR2 SYGVKD. Trimming at V came to 5 bases and at J to 5 bases, leaving 14 bases not matched to a gene. This CDR3 has 18 amino acids. This chain's CDR3 is CAISSNPGQGRENEKLFF. The DNA for the CDR3 is TGTGCCATCAGTTCGAATCCGGGACAGGGGCGTGAGAATGAAAAACTGTTTTTT.

This sequence joins TRBV11-2 and TRBJ2-1, with D unresolved. CDR3 length: 12 residues. Germline assignment: CDR1 SGHAT and CDR2 FQNNGV. Trimming removed 6 bases at V and 5 bases at J, with 8 bases between. Here the CDR3 reads CASSRQDNEQFF. Here the CDR3 DNA reads TGTGCCAGCAGTCGCCAGGACAATGAGCAGTTCTTC.

This clone was seen a single time. The V gene is TRBV2, the J gene TRBJ1-5; 7 nucleotides line up with TRBD1. CDR1 is SNHLY and CDR2 is FYNNEI in the germline V gene. The CDR3 runs 14 residues. With V trimmed by 7 bases and J by 7 bases, 10 bases remained unmatched. This CDR3 is CASTTDRARQPQHF. The CDR3 nucleotides read TGTGCCAGCACTACCGACAGGGCACGGCAGCCCCAGCATTTT.

The V and J genes are TRBV5-4 and TRBJ2-3; tentative D call: TRBD1 (5 bases). The germline V and J ends were trimmed by 0 bases and 6 bases, with 17 bases remaining between them. This CDR3 has 16 amino acids. CDR1 SGHNT and CDR2 YYREEE come from the germline V gene (reference sequence). The CDR3 nucleotides read TGTGCCAGCAGCTTGGGGGTAGGGGCGCTAGGGGATACGCAGTATTTT. Protein sequence: CASSLGVGALGDTQYF.

This rearrangement joins TRBV3-1 (or the pseudogene TRBV3-2) to TRBJ1-1, with a tentative D call TRBD1 (5 bases). The V gene lost 3 bases and the J gene lost 1 base, with 9 bases spanning the gap. The CDR3 has 14 amino acids. CDR1 and CDR2 (germline): LGHDT, YNNKEL (reference sequence). The CDR3 region is CASSHLQGNTEAFF. The CDR3 DNA sequence: TGTGCCAGCAGCCATTTGCAGGGGAACACTGAAGCTTTCTTT.

CDR3: CASSPPQGLRSYEQYF. The CDR3 coding sequence is TGTGCCAGCTCACCACCCCAGGGGTTAAGGTCCTACGAGCAGTACTTC. The genes are TRBV18 and TRBJ2-7; the D gene is possibly TRBD1 (6 bases). CDR1 is KGHSH, CDR2 LQKENI, per germline. This CDR3 has 16 amino acids. V was trimmed by 0 bases and J by 1 base, leaving 13 bases between them.

The genes are TRBV3-1 (or the pseudogene TRBV3-2) and TRBJ2-1; 8 positions match TRBD2. The trim removed 3 bases at V and 5 bases at J, leaving 3 bases unmatched. CDR1 LGHDT and CDR2 YNNKEL come from the germline V gene (reference sequence). The CDR3 has 14 amino acids. The CDR3 sequence is CASSHRGGNNEQFF. The CDR3 coding sequence is TGTGCCAGCAGCCACCGCGGGGGGAACAATGAGCAGTTCTTC.

The CDR3 DNA is TGTGCCAGCAGCTCCGGGACAGGGGGGCGCGAGACCCAGTACTTC. Protein: CASSSGTGGRETQYF. The V call is TRBV11-3, the J call TRBJ2-5; 11 bases match TRBD1. Germline V gene sequence: CDR1 SGHNT, CDR2 YENEEA. The CDR3 consists of 15 residues. V gave up 4 bases and J gave up 5 bases; unmatched junction bases: 6.

This chain connects TRBV5-4 to TRBJ1-1; D remains unclear. CDR1 and CDR2 from the germline V gene are SGHNT and YYREEE (reference sequence). Trimming removed 1 base from V and 2 bases from J, with 9 bases in between. The CDR3 is 14 residues long. The CDR3 DNA is TGTGCCAGCAGCTTGCCGGGAATTAACACTGAAGCTTTCTTT. Protein product: CASSLPGINTEAFF.

The chain combines TRBV30 with TRBJ2-3, with TRBD2 as a possible D gene (5 bases). This CDR3 is built from 13 residues. CDR1 and CDR2 (germline): GTSNPN, SVGIG (reference sequence). The V gene lost 3 bases and the J gene lost 1 base, with 8 bases spanning the gap. The CDR3: CAWSPGGTDTQYF. Here the CDR3 DNA reads TGTGCCTGGAGCCCCGGGGGCACAGATACGCAGTATTTT.

This rearrangement joins TRBV20-1 to TRBJ2-1; TRBD2 might be the D (5 bases). This CDR3 contains 10 residues. The V and J ends lost 6 bases and 9 bases respectively, with 9 bases between them. Germline values: CDR1 DFQATT, CDR2 SNEGSKA (reference sequence). In nucleotides, the CDR3 is TGCAGTGCCGGGGTTGCTGAGCAGTTCTTC. Translated: CSAGVAEQFF.

The chain employs TRBV10-1 and TRBJ1-5; TRBD1 aligns across 8 bases. After removal of 5 bases from V and 4 bases from J, the junction contained 19 bases not matched to a gene. Germline V gene lookup returns CDR1 WNHNN and CDR2 SYGVQD (reference sequence). CDR3 size: 19 residues. CDR3 residues: CASSYRTGTSSAQNQPQHF. The CDR3 DNA reads TGCGCCAGCAGTTACCGGACAGGGACCTCCAGCGCCCAGAATCAGCCCCAGCATTTT.

The CDR3 loop reads CASSLDGGSYEQYF. CDR3 DNA sequence: TGTGCCAGCAGCTTAGACGGGGGGTCCTACGAGCAGTACTTC. J is TRBJ2-7 and V is TRBV5-4, with TRBD2 identical over 7 bases. The CDR3 loop spans 14 amino acids. Trimming removed 2 bases from V and 1 base from J; junction bases left unmatched: 3. CDR1 is SGHNT, CDR2 YYREEE, per germline (reference sequence). The complete variable domain, with remaining parts taken from reference TRBV5-4 and TRBJ2-7, reads ETGVTQSPTHLIKTRGQQVTLRCSSQSGHNTVSWYQQALGQGPQFIFQYYREEENGRGNFPPRFSGLQFPNYSSELNVNALELDDSALYLCASSLDGGSYEQYFGPGTRLTVT.

The genes are TRBV5-1 and TRBJ1-4; 8 bases fit TRBD1. The CDR3 runs to 15 residues. Germline lookup yields CDR1 SGHRS and CDR2 YFSETQ. Germline trimming cut 0 bases from V and 8 bases from J; bases unmatched to any gene: 6. The CDR3 spells CASSLGTGQNEKLFF. As DNA, the CDR3 is TGCGCCAGCAGCTTGGGGACAGGGCAAAACGAAAAACTGTTTTTT. Using reference TRBV5-1 and TRBJ1-4 for the parts outside the CDR3, the full variable domain is KAGVTQTPRYLIKTRGQQVTLSCSPISGHRSVSWYQQTPGQGLQFLFEYFSETQRNKGNFPGRFSGRQFSNSRSEMNVSTLELGDSALYLCASSLGTGQNEKLFFGSGTQLSVL.

The V gene is TRBV6-5, the J gene TRBJ2-5; D gene ambiguous. Germline V CDR1 and CDR2: MNHEY, SVGAGI. The CDR3 loop spans 13 amino acids. V was trimmed by 4 bases and J by 2 bases, leaving 8 bases between them. The CDR3 reads CASSLTRQETQYF. Written as DNA, the CDR3 is TGTGCCAGCAGTTTGACGCGGCAAGAGACCCAGTACTTC.

The chain is built from TRBV7-6 and TRBJ1-1; 8 bases are shared with TRBD1. The V and J ends lost 3 bases and 1 base, in that order; junction bases with no gene match: 4. CDR1 is SGHVS, CDR2 FNYEAQ, per germline. The CDR3 covers 15 residues. The CDR3 DNA sequence: TGTGCCAGCAGCTTGACAGGGGACCCGAACACTGAAGCTTTCTTT. This encodes CASSLTGDPNTEAFF.

The genes are TRBV5-1 and TRBJ2-7, with 8 bases that match TRBD2. V trimming: 4 bases; J trimming: 4 bases; junction bases outside the gene matches: 7. This CDR3 region has 14 residues. Germline CDR1 SGHRS, CDR2 YFSETQ. CDR3 sequence reads: CASSLSAGGYEQYF. The DNA for the CDR3 is TGCGCCAGCAGCCTCTCTGCGGGGGGATACGAGCAGTACTTC.

The V call is TRBV12-5, the J call TRBJ1-2; D remains ambiguous. The CDR3 runs 16 residues. V was shortened by 7 bases and J by 8 bases, with 26 bases between the two germline ends. Germline V lookup: CDR1 LGHNT, CDR2 FRNRAP. CDR3 nucleotide sequence: TGTGCTAGTGCCCCGGATGTACAGCGGTCCCTAGGGGGCTACACCTTC. The encoded protein is CASAPDVQRSLGGYTF.

The genes are TRBV11-2 and TRBJ2-2, with D possibly being TRBD1 (5 bases). Trimming cost V 5 bases and J 2 bases, with 9 bases left between them. Germline lookup yields CDR1 SGHAT and CDR2 FQNNGV. The CDR3 has 14 amino acids. In DNA, the CDR3 is TGTGCCAGCAGCCCACAGGCTAACACCGGGGAGCTGTTTTTT. Amino acid sequence: CASSPQANTGELFF.